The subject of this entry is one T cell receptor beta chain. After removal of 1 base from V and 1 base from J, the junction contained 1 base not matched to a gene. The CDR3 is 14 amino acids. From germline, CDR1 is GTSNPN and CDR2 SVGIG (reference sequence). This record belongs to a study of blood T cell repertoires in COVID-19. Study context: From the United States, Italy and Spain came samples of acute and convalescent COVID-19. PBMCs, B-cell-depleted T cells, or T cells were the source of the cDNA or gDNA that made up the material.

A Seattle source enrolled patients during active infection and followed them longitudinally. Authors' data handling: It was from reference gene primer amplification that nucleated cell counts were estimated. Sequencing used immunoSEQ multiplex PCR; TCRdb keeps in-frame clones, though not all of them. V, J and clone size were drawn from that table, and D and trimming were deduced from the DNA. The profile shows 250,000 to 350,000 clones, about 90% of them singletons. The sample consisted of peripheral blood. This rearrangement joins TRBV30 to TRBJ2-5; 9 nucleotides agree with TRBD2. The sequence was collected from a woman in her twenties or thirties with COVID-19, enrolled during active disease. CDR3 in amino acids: CAWSETSGQETQYF. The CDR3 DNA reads TGTGCCTGGAGTGAGACTAGCGGCCAAGAGACCCAGTACTTC.